This T cell receptor beta chain was recorded in a study of blood T cell repertoires in COVID-19 (TCRdb year 2020). Regarding the research as a whole: Samples from collaborators originated in the United States, Italy and Spain and spanned both the acute and convalescent phases of COVID-19. Where available, HLA class I and class II types were obtained from metadata supplied by the sample provider rather than from assay-based typing. The repertoires were released in a freely available public database intended as a resource for research on the immune response to SARS-CoV-2. Subjects who had been exposed to COVID-19, were actively infected with it, or had recovered from it provided the deeply sampled blood TCRbeta repertoires that made up the dataset. The material from the prospective study consisted of cDNA or gDNA derived from T cells, B-cell-depleted T cells, or PBMCs. Sample metadata almost always included a de-identified subject ID, COVID-19 status, age in years and sex. Samples came from the ongoing ImmuneRACE study (first 160 participants) plus 1,254 subjects from 6 global collaborators.

This clone was counted only a few times. Its antigen remains unidentified. No base quality values were provided; no much bigger clone lies one nucleotide off. TCRbeta CDR3 regions were amplified from genomic DNA using the immunoSEQ Assay, a bias-controlled multiplex PCR. In the source study's methods: Within the assay, amplification of reference gene primers was used to estimate how many nucleated cells each sample contained. To quantify the absolute abundance of each unique TCRbeta CDR3 rearrangement, sequence reads were collapsed and filtered. Productive Simpson clonality was computed per sample as the square root of Simpson's diversity index over productive rearrangements. TCRdb mirrors the immuneACCESS table, restricted to in-frame sequences. Some clones are absent from its copies; in checked studies, under half trace to an unresolved V gene, and the reason for the others is unknown. V and J calls and clone size are as listed in that table; D and trimming were resolved from the DNA. This sample has 150,000 to 200,000 clones in its table, and 65% to 90% of those were observed once. Roughly 8.6% of the sample is taken by the ten largest.

General findings and caveats noted by the study authors: How much clinical and demographic metadata was included differed by source and by participant, and the metadata was provided uncurated.

The collaborating institutions used their own protocols to collect whole blood in K2EDTA tubes. For TCRbeta analysis, collaborators shipped samples as frozen whole blood, isolated PBMCs, or DNA extracted from either of those sample types. Specimen: peripheral blood. This receptor was taken from a man between 60 and 75 years old with acute or convalescent COVID-19.

The DNA sequence is TGTGCCAGTAGTATAGAGGGGGCAGCCTATGGCTACACCTTC. Its protein product is CASSIEGAAYGYTF. The chain links TRBV19 with TRBJ1-2, and perhaps TRBD1 as D gene, on 6 matching bases. CDR1 and CDR2 are read off the germline V gene (reference sequence) as LNHDA and SQIVND. V loses 0 bases, J loses 4 bases, and the germline ends lie 9 bases apart. Counted from cysteine to phenylalanine, this CDR3 has 14 amino acids. The kept DNA is CDR3 alone, 42 bases in frame from the first base.